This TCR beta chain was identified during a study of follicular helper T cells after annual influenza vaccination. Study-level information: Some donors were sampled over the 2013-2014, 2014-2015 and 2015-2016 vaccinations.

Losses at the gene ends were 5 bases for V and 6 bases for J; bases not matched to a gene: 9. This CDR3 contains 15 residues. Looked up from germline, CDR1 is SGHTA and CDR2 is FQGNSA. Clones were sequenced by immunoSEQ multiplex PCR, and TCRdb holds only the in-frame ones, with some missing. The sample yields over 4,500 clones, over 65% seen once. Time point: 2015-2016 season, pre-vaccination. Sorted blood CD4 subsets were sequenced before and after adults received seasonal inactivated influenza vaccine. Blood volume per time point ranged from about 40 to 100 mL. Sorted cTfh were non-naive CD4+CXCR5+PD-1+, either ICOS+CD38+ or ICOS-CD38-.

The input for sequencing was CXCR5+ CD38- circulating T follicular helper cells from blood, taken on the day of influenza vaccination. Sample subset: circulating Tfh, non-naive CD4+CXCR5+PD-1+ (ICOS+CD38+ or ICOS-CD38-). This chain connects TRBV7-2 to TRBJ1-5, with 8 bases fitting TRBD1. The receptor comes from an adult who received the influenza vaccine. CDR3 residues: CASSAEAGGGQPQHF. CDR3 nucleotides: TGTGCCAGCAGCGCTGAGGCAGGGGGCGGTCAGCCCCAGCATTTT.